Here is one T cell receptor (beta chain) with its context. Its antigen is currently unknown. These data belong to a study of CD8+ T cells in alopecia areata. Overall study context: Severity in treated patients was scored by percentage of scalp area affected.

The treatment denotes: oral pan-JAK inhibitor, 5-10 mg twice daily. Lesional scalp tissue (obtained by punch biopsy) and peripheral blood were collected from alopecia areata patients. Extracted RNA was reverse transcribed, and the resulting cDNA served as sequencing template. Clones were read by immunoSEQ multiplex PCR, and TCRdb kept only the in-frame ones, dropping some. The sample lists about 120,000 clones, 50% to 55% occurring once. Study-level findings and limits: Uncertainty remains about how baseline CD8+ expansion links to response, with one nonresponder.

This CDR3 contains 15 residues. Germline CDR1 reads GTSNPN; CDR2 reads SVGIG (reference sequence). The V and J ends lost 1 base and 3 bases, in that order; junction bases with no gene match: 5. The sample consisted of CD4+ T cells sorted from blood, taken at week 4, from a patient treated with tofacitinib. The chain employs TRBV30 and TRBJ1-5; 8 bases agree with TRBD1. The origin of this receptor is a human donor with alopecia areata. CDR3 nucleotides: TGTGCCTGGAGTGCCAAGGACAGGGACAATCAGCCCCAGCATTTT. It specifies CAWSAKDRDNQPQHF. The whole variable domain, filled in from reference TRBV30 and TRBJ1-5, reads SQTIHQWPATLVQPVGSPLSLECTVEGTSNPNLYWYRQAAGRGLQLLFYSVGIGQISSEVPQNLSASRPQDRQFILSSKKLLLSDSGFYLCAWSAKDRDNQPQHFGDGTRLSIL.